A single sample is the source of the 24 T cell receptor beta chains below, sequenced in a study of T-cell reconstitution after alpha-beta-depleted transplantation in children (dated by TCRdb to 2016 to 2017). Interpreted using the paper, the treatment or condition label stands for: allogeneic hematopoietic cell transplantation with graft depleted of TCRalphabeta T cells and CD19 B cells. The library was built by means of PCR. The sequencer listed for this sample is Illumina HiSeq 2500. TCR libraries were prepared with molecular barcoding, using unique molecular identifiers to normalize TCRbeta repertoire quantification. TCRdb reprocessed the public reads (quality trimming at Q25 with fastp, clone calling with MiXCR) and kept in-frame beta chains. Under each unique CDR3 protein, matching rows form one entry showing the most common genes and DNA. Present in this sample are about 980,000 distinct CDR3 sequences, around 30% of which were seen just once. The ten largest account for about 28% of the sample.

The source material was PBMCs, mostly from graft donor cells, sampled 360 days after TCRalphabeta/CD19-depleted stem cell transplant. These receptors originate from a boy in the first two years of life who had a stem cell transplant for SCID, so the T cells may come from the graft donor.

The chain carries TRBV11-2 and TRBJ2-3; no clear D gene. This CDR3 contains 16 residues. With 1 base removed from V and 4 bases from J, the gap between germline ends came to 15 bases. Germline assignment: CDR1 SGHAT and CDR2 FQNNGV. CDR3 sequence reads: CASSLASSRSADTQYF. The CDR3, as DNA: TGTGCCAGCAGCTTAGCCAGTTCGAGGAGCGCAGATACGCAGTATTTT.

Here the CDR3 DNA reads TGCGCCAGCAGCGATTTCCCTGGGAGCTCCTACGAGCAGTACTTC. Its translation: CASSDFPGSSYEQYF. This chain joins TRBV5-1 and TRBJ2-7; D possibly corresponds to TRBD2 (5 bases). Trimming removed 4 bases at V and 0 bases at J, with 14 bases between. The V gene's germline CDR1 is SGHRS and CDR2 YFSETQ. This CDR3 contains 15 residues.

J is TRBJ2-2 and V is TRBV5-6; D remains unclear. Per germline, CDR1 SGHDT and CDR2 YYEEEE. The CDR3 runs 14 residues. Deletions cut 2 bases from V and 3 bases from J, with 8 bases between. CDR3 in amino acids: CASSFRADTGELFF. The CDR3 bases are TGTGCCAGCAGCTTTAGGGCCGACACCGGGGAGCTGTTTTTT.

A few counts support this clonotype. This chain uses TRBV7-6 with TRBJ1-1, with D unclear. The CDR3 runs to 13 residues. V gave up 1 base and J gave up 6 bases, with 9 bases separating them. In germline, CDR1 is SGHVS, CDR2 FNYEAQ. The CDR3 is CASSLDPVAEAFF. The CDR3 coding sequence is TGTGCCAGCAGCTTAGATCCAGTGGCTGAAGCTTTCTTT.

This clonotype was seen more than once but under ten times. The CDR3: CASSSPGRPQETQYF. CDR3 sequence (DNA): TGTGCCAGCAGCTCCCCGGGACGCCCCCAAGAGACCCAGTACTTC. The rearrangement links TRBV5-5 to TRBJ2-5; either TRBD1 or TRBD2 may fit D (5 bases each). V lost 3 bases and J lost 1, with 13 bases in between. The CDR3 contains 15 residues. The germline gives CDR1 SGHKS, CDR2 YYEKEE (reference sequence).

V usage is TRBV29-1 and J usage is TRBJ2-7; D possibly uses TRBD1 or TRBD2 (6 bases each). The germline gives CDR1 SQVTM, CDR2 ANQGSEA. The CDR3 sequence is 14 residues long. The V end lost 4 bases, the J end lost 3 bases, and 16 bases lay between the germline ends. CDR3 DNA sequence: TGCAGCGTTGTAAGGGGGGAAGGATTCTACGAGCAGTACTTC. It codes for CSVVRGEGFYEQYF.

The chain has TRBV28 and TRBJ2-7; 7 bases are shared with TRBD2. This CDR3 spans 13 amino acids. V gave up 7 bases and J gave up 5 bases; unmatched junction bases: 8. CDR1 MDHEN and CDR2 SYDVKM come from the germline V gene. CDR3 in amino acids: CASTSGRGDEQYF. In DNA form, the CDR3 reads TGTGCCAGCACCTCGGGGAGGGGAGACGAGCAGTACTTC.

This clonotype was recorded a few times. This sequence joins TRBV7-9 and TRBJ2-7; D perhaps matches TRBD2 (5 bases). V was pared by 6 bases and J by 1 base, with 16 bases between. Germline V lookup: CDR1 SEHNR, CDR2 FQNEAQ (reference sequence). There are 15 residues in the CDR3. The CDR3 is CASREDRPNSYEQYF. CDR3 DNA sequence: TGTGCCAGCAGGGAGGACCGACCGAATTCCTACGAGCAGTACTTC.

This rearrangement joins TRBV3-1 to TRBJ1-4, with 7 bases matching TRBD1. Germline values: CDR1 LGHDT, CDR2 YNNKEL (reference sequence). J lost 7 bases, V lost 11 bases, and 22 bases had no gene match. The CDR3 contains 17 residues. The CDR3 spells CASTQSRLRDSSEKLFF. The CDR3 DNA follows: TGTGCCTCCACCCAAAGCCGCCTTCGGGACAGTAGTGAAAAACTGTTTTTT.

In its sample, this clonotype was seen a few times. The chain has TRBV5-8 and TRBJ1-2, with unresolved D. The CDR3 has 13 amino acids. With 2 bases removed from V and 8 bases from J, the gap between germline ends came to 13 bases. CDR1 is SGHTS, CDR2 YDEGEE, per germline. CDR3 DNA: TGTGCCAGCAGCTTTTTTTGGGTTCTGGGCTACACCTTC. It is translated as CASSFFWVLGYTF.

The V and J genes are TRBV28 and TRBJ2-5, with 11 bases lining up with TRBD2. Germline trimming cut 7 bases from V and 2 bases from J; bases unmatched to any gene: 6. The CDR3 loop spans 15 amino acids. The germline gives CDR1 MDHEN, CDR2 SYDVKM. CDR3 region: CASTTSGVGQETQYF. The CDR3, as DNA: TGTGCCAGCACGACTAGCGGGGTAGGGCAAGAGACCCAGTACTTC.

This clonotype was counted between two and nine times. This sequence joins TRBV12-3 or TRBV12-4 and TRBJ2-3; no clear D gene. This CDR3 region has 14 residues. The V end was cut by 2 bases, the J end by 2 bases, with 8 bases between. CDR3: CASSLRVITDTQYF. The CDR3 bases are TGTGCCAGCAGTTTACGAGTGATCACAGATACGCAGTATTTT.

This chain uses TRBV5-1 with TRBJ1-1; D is possibly TRBD1 (5 bases). The germline V and J ends were trimmed by 4 bases and 3 bases, with 19 bases remaining between them. There are 16 residues in the CDR3. Germline V gene sequence: CDR1 SGHRS, CDR2 YFSETQ. CDR3 residues: CASSGTLGERDTEAFF. CDR3 DNA sequence: TGCGCCAGCAGCGGGACCCTAGGGGAGAGGGACACTGAAGCTTTCTTT.

The chain is built from TRBV7-2 and TRBJ2-7; TRBD2 is a possible D gene (6 bases). The CDR3 spans 17 residues. Germline assignment: CDR1 SGHTA and CDR2 FQGNSA. Trimming cost V 0 bases and J 6 bases, with 21 bases left between them. CDR3 sequence: CASSLAGGVQTHGEQYF. Here the CDR3 DNA reads TGTGCCAGCAGCTTAGCGGGGGGAGTTCAAACACACGGCGAGCAGTACTTC.

Only a few counts were recorded for this clonotype. The V and J genes are TRBV12-3 or TRBV12-4 and TRBJ2-5; TRBD2 is a possible D gene (6 bases). The CDR3 totals 18 residues. The V end was cut by 3 bases, the J end by 2 bases, with 22 bases between. CDR3 region: CASSFFSLRERGQETQYF. Here the CDR3 DNA reads TGTGCCAGCAGTTTCTTTTCCCTCAGGGAACGGGGGCAAGAGACCCAGTACTTC.

The rearrangement links TRBV18 to TRBJ2-7, with 7 bases matching TRBD2. Germline V lookup: CDR1 KGHSH, CDR2 LQKENI. CDR3 length: 14 amino acids. Trimming at V came to 3 bases and at J to 3 bases, leaving 5 bases not matched to a gene. The CDR3 DNA reads as TGTGCCAGCTCACCGCTTCGGGGGGTCTACGAGCAGTACTTC. Translating it yields CASSPLRGVYEQYF.

The CDR3 loop reads CATMDLSLGYTF. In nucleotides, the CDR3 is TGTGCCACCATGGACTTGTCTCTTGGCTACACCTTC. The rearrangement uses TRBV13 and TRBJ1-2; D is uncertain. There are 12 residues in the CDR3. V was shortened by 10 bases and J by 7 bases, with 16 bases between the two germline ends. In germline, CDR1 is PRHDT, CDR2 FYEKMQ (reference sequence).

The V and J genes are TRBV5-1 and TRBJ2-1; weak D call: TRBD2 (5 bases). The germline V gene has CDR1 SGHRS and CDR2 YFSETQ. This CDR3 is 16 amino acids long. The germline V and J ends were trimmed by 1 base and 4 bases, with 15 bases remaining between them. CDR3 nucleotides: TGCGCCAGCAGCTTGCAAGCGGCCGACCGATACAATGAGCAGTTCTTC. Encoded protein: CASSLQAADRYNEQFF.

The chain recombines TRBV6-5 with TRBJ1-5, with D perhaps matching TRBD1 (6 bases). CDR3 size: 12 residues. The germline V and J ends were trimmed by 9 bases and 5 bases, with 11 bases remaining between them. Germline CDR1 reads MNHEY; CDR2 reads SVGAGI. The CDR3 sequence: CASGQSYQPQHF. In DNA, the CDR3 is TGTGCCAGTGGACAGTCCTATCAGCCCCAGCATTTT.

This clonotype was observed a handful of times. This rearrangement joins TRBV6-5 to TRBJ1-3; the D is unclear. V was pared by 2 bases and J by 1 base, with 15 bases between. The CDR3 covers 17 residues. Germline V gives CDR1 MNHEY, CDR2 SVGAGI. The CDR3 coding sequence is TGTGCCAGCAGTTACGCACGGCGGGGTTCGTCTGGAAACACCATATATTTT. Translating gives CASSYARRGSSGNTIYF.

The V gene is TRBV24-1, the J gene TRBJ2-2; no firm D call. Trimming removed 2 bases from V and 3 bases from J, with 3 bases in between. The V gene's germline CDR1 is KGHDR and CDR2 SFDVKD. There are 13 residues in the CDR3. The CDR3 loop is CATSDYYTGELFF. The DNA for the CDR3 is TGTGCCACCAGTGATTATTACACCGGGGAGCTGTTTTTT.

The chain recombines TRBV7-2 with TRBJ2-3; D remains unclear. The length of the CDR3 is 15 residues. Between the trimmed V and J ends, which lost 3 bases and 4 bases, there was a span of 14 bases. Germline V gives CDR1 SGHTA, CDR2 FQGNSA. The CDR3, as DNA: TGTGCCAGCAGCTTCATGTCCGTCTGGGCAGATACGCAGTATTTT. It specifies CASSFMSVWADTQYF.

V usage is TRBV9 and J usage is TRBJ2-5; 9 bases line up with TRBD1. V shed 3 bases, J shed 5 bases, and the junction held 8 bases outside the gene matches. CDR3 length equals 15 residues. Germline lookup yields CDR1 SGDLS and CDR2 YYNGEE. The CDR3 sequence is CASSEFGTGSETQYF. CDR3 nucleotides: TGTGCCAGCAGCGAGTTCGGGACAGGGTCGGAGACCCAGTACTTC.

This rearrangement joins TRBV7-9 to TRBJ1-2; D uncertain. The CDR3 totals 16 residues. Germline CDR1 is SEHNR and CDR2 is FQNEAQ (reference sequence). Trimming pared 4 bases from V and 4 bases from J, leaving 19 bases between. Written as DNA, the CDR3 is TGTGCCAGCAGCTCTCGGAATTACAGAGTACCCTATGGCTACACCTTC. Translation gives CASSSRNYRVPYGYTF.